A single sample gave rise to the 30 T cell receptor beta chains below, sequenced in a study of response to subunit inactivated influenza vaccine. TCRdb analysed the RT-PCR reads with MiXCR anew, one entry per CDR3 protein. In the table there are fewer than 650,000 distinct CDR3 sequences, approximately 12% of which are singletons. Here the sequenced sample was PBMCs from blood, taken roughly 46 days after vaccination. These receptors were taken from a man aged 50-60 years who received an inactivated influenza vaccine.

In its sample, this clonotype was seen a few times. This chain links TRBV15 with TRBJ1-5; no clear D. Per germline, CDR1 LNHNV and CDR2 YYDKDF (reference sequence). Trimming stripped 6 bases from V and 7 bases from J, with 16 bases between. The CDR3 length is 14 residues. CDR3 loop: CATSQWREGQPQHF. CDR3 sequence (DNA): TGTGCCACCAGTCAGTGGAGGGAAGGGCAGCCCCAGCATTTT.

The CDR3 region has the DNA TGTGCCAGCAGCCAATACTCCATGAACACTGAAGCTTTCTTT. This codes for CASSQYSMNTEAFF. The chain recombines TRBV3-1 with TRBJ1-1, with unresolved D. V shed 2 bases and J shed 0 bases, with 7 bases lying between them. Germline V gives CDR1 LGHDT, CDR2 YNNKEL (reference sequence). There are 14 residues in the CDR3. Combining the CDR3 with reference TRBV3-1 and TRBJ1-1 gives the whole variable domain DTAVSQTPKYLVTQMGNDKSIKCEQNLGHDTMYWYKQDSKKFLKIMFSYNNKELIINETVPNRFSPKSPDKAHLNLHINSLELGDSAVYFCASSQYSMNTEAFFGQGTRLTVV.

This clonotype was counted only a few times. The chain carries TRBV20-1 and TRBJ2-1; D gene uncertain. V was clipped by 4 bases and J by 6 bases, with 4 bases between them. CDR1 DFQATT and CDR2 SNEGSKA come from the germline V gene (reference sequence). The CDR3 runs to 10 residues. The CDR3 nucleotides are TGCAGTGCTATGGCCAATGAGCAGTTCTTC. Translation: CSAMANEQFF.

V is TRBV5-4 and J is TRBJ2-7; D unclear. The CDR3 loop spans 13 amino acids. Trimming stripped 0 bases from V and 5 bases from J, with 9 bases between. Germline V gene lookup returns CDR1 SGHNT and CDR2 YYREEE (reference sequence). This CDR3 reads CASSLVGDNEQYF. The CDR3 nucleotides are TGTGCCAGCAGCTTGGTAGGTGATAACGAGCAGTACTTC.

This clonotype was seen more than once but under ten times. This chain links TRBV5-6 with TRBJ2-3, with a weak D call TRBD1 (6 bases). With 2 bases removed from V and 0 bases from J, the gap between germline ends came to 10 bases. Germline V gives CDR1 SGHDT, CDR2 YYEEEE. The CDR3 extends over 15 amino acids. This CDR3 reads CASSFRTASTDTQYF. In DNA, the CDR3 is TGTGCCAGCAGCTTCAGGACAGCTAGCACAGATACGCAGTATTTT.

The chain employs TRBV20-1 and TRBJ1-1, with TRBD1 matching 9 bases. The CDR3 totals 13 residues. Germline trimming cut 4 bases from V and 5 bases from J; bases unmatched to any gene: 5. Looked up from germline, CDR1 is DFQATT and CDR2 is SNEGSKA (reference sequence). CDR3 nucleotides: TGCAGTGCTAATGACAGGGGGGGGACTGAAGCTTTCTTT. The encoded protein is CSANDRGGTEAFF.

This rearrangement joins TRBV4-2 to TRBJ2-1; D is unclear. The CDR3 loop spans 15 amino acids. The germline V and J ends were trimmed by 4 bases and 0 bases, with 10 bases remaining between them. CDR1 is LGHNA and CDR2 is YNFKEQ in the germline V gene. The DNA for the CDR3 is TGTGCCAGCAGCCGCGACCTCCTCTCCTACAATGAGCAGTTCTTC. Its protein is CASSRDLLSYNEQFF.

This clonotype was seen a handful of times. The chain links TRBV12-3 or TRBV12-4 to TRBJ2-7, with D possibly called TRBD1 or TRBD2 (5 bases each). The V end lost 6 bases, the J end lost 4 bases, and 16 bases lay between the germline ends. This CDR3 contains 14 residues. The CDR3 coding sequence is TGTGCCAGCAGCCATTCCGGGACCTTTTACGAGCAGTACTTC. This encodes CASSHSGTFYEQYF.

In its sample, this clonotype was seen a few times. The chain couples TRBV10-3 to TRBJ2-2; 8 positions agree with TRBD2. Trimming cost V 6 bases and J 5 bases; bases outside gene matches: 14. The germline V gene encodes CDR1 ENHRY and CDR2 SYGVKD. The CDR3 totals 17 residues. CDR3 coding DNA: TGTGCCATCAGGGGCGGCGGGACGGGAGGGCCGACCGGGGAGCTGTTTTTT. Translating it yields CAIRGGGTGGPTGELFF.

This clonotype was counted a few times. This sequence joins TRBV20-1 and TRBJ2-7; no reliable D call. CDR3 length: 11 amino acids. CDR1 is DFQATT, CDR2 SNEGSKA, per germline (reference sequence). Trimming removed 3 bases at V and 3 bases at J, with 6 bases between. CDR3 sequence reads: CSARPNYEQYF. Here the CDR3 DNA reads TGCAGTGCTAGGCCAAACTACGAGCAGTACTTC.

This clonotype was found a few times. The chain couples TRBV28 to TRBJ1-4; 7 bases agree with TRBD1. V dropped 5 bases and J dropped 4; count of bases not matched to a gene: 7. In germline, CDR1 is MDHEN, CDR2 SYDVKM. The CDR3 has 15 residues. CDR3 bases: TGTGCCAGCAGTGTCTTGACAGGGCATAATGAAAAACTGTTTTTT. Residues: CASSVLTGHNEKLFF.

The genes are TRBV12-3 or TRBV12-4 and TRBJ2-1, with 13 bases identical to TRBD2. V shed 5 bases, J shed 8 bases, and the junction held 12 bases outside the gene matches. The CDR3 contains 17 residues. DNA for the CDR3: TGTGCCAGCAGTATCACTAGCGGGAGGGCGGTGTACGATGAGCAGTTCTTC. It encodes CASSITSGRAVYDEQFF.

This clonotype has a count of ten or more. The rearrangement joins TRBV12-3 or TRBV12-4 to TRBJ2-7; D call uncertain. This CDR3 has 13 residues. Trimming shortened V by 10 bases and J by 1 base, and 14 bases separated the two germline ends. This CDR3 is CATESDGSYEQYF. Written as DNA, the CDR3 is TGTGCCACCGAGAGCGACGGATCCTACGAGCAGTACTTC.

The chain employs TRBV11-2 and TRBJ2-7; perhaps TRBD1 as D (7 bases). V shed 5 bases and J shed 4 bases, with 15 bases lying between them. The CDR3 contains 14 residues. CDR1 is SGHAT and CDR2 is FQNNGV in the germline V gene. This chain's CDR3 is CASSPGDSNYEQYF. The DNA of the CDR3 is TGTGCCAGCAGCCCGGGGGACAGTAATTACGAGCAGTACTTC. Filled out from reference TRBV11-2 and TRBJ2-7, the complete variable domain reads EAGVAQSPRYKIIEKRQSVAFWCNPISGHATLYWYQQILGQGPKLLIQFQNNGVVDDSQLPKDRFSAERLKGVDSTLKIQPAKLEDSAVYLCASSPGDSNYEQYFGPGTRLTVT.

The J gene is TRBJ2-1, the V gene TRBV28, with D maybe TRBD2 (5 bases). Trimming removed 4 bases from V and 6 bases from J, with 25 bases in between. The CDR3 has 18 amino acids. The V gene's germline CDR1 is MDHEN and CDR2 SYDVKM. In nucleotides, the CDR3 is TGTGCCAGCAGTTCCGGTACCGGGTATGGGAGCCCCCTCAATGAGCAGTTCTTC. The encoded protein is CASSSGTGYGSPLNEQFF.

Only a few counts were recorded for this clonotype. The chain is built from TRBV6-2 or TRBV6-3 and TRBJ1-1; D uncertain. V lost 7 bases and J 4 bases, leaving 19 bases between the germline ends. The CDR3 is 15 amino acids. The germline V gene has CDR1 MNHEY and CDR2 SVGEGT. CDR3 loop: CASKLGGPWGTEAFF. In DNA form, the CDR3 reads TGTGCCAGCAAACTAGGCGGCCCCTGGGGCACTGAAGCTTTCTTT.

To note about this clonotype: One junction end does not reproduce the germline sequence, and a read error may be involved. The chain employs TRBV10-3 and TRBJ1-3, with TRBD1 identical over 7 bases. CDR1 is ENHRY, CDR2 SYGVKD, per germline. This CDR3 has 17 amino acids. The CDR3 DNA sequence: TGTACCATCAGTCGGATCTACAGGGGTCTGTCTGGAAACACCATATATTTT. It yields the protein CTISRIYRGLSGNTIYF.

This clonotype has ten or more counts. The chain links TRBV6-2 or TRBV6-3 to TRBJ2-7; the D is unclear. The V end lost 5 bases, the J end lost 2 bases, and 7 bases lay between the germline ends. CDR3 length: 12 amino acids. Per the germline V gene, CDR1 is MNHEY and CDR2 is SVGEGT. The CDR3 sequence is CASSIDTYEQYF. The DNA of the CDR3 is TGTGCCAGCAGTATAGATACCTACGAGCAGTACTTC.

This clonotype came up many times. CDR3 sequence: CASSLRGVNEQFF. CDR3 in DNA: TGTGCCAGCAGTTTACGGGGAGTCAATGAGCAGTTCTTC. The chain joins TRBV12-3 or TRBV12-4 to TRBJ2-1; tentative D call: TRBD2 (5 bases). The CDR3 has 13 amino acids. Deletions cut 2 bases from V and 6 bases from J, with 8 bases between.

About this clonotype: The junction shows a germline mismatch at one end, possibly a read error. This chain uses TRBV20-1 with TRBJ1-1, with 7 bases identical to TRBD1. The CDR3 contains 13 residues. Germline V CDR1 and CDR2: DFQATT, SNEGSKA (reference sequence). The CDR3 nucleotides are TGCAGTGGGGAACAGGGGATGAACACTGAAGTTTTCTTT. It codes for CSGEQGMNTEVFF.

V usage is TRBV4-3 and J usage is TRBJ2-1, with a weak D call TRBD1 (6 bases). Trimming stripped 1 base from V and 4 bases from J, with 11 bases between. The germline V gene has CDR1 LGHNA and CDR2 YSLEER. The CDR3 loop spans 15 amino acids. CDR3 sequence reads: CASSQVQGSYNEQFF. CDR3 DNA sequence: TGCGCCAGCAGCCAAGTCCAGGGGTCTTACAATGAGCAGTTCTTC.

The chain joins TRBV5-1 to TRBJ2-5, with TRBD1 matching 7 bases. The CDR3 length is 13 residues. J lost 4 bases, V lost 7 bases, and 7 bases had no gene match. Germline V CDR1 and CDR2: SGHRS, YFSETQ. CDR3 sequence reads: CASGTAQGETQYF. In DNA, the CDR3 is TGCGCCAGCGGGACAGCCCAAGGAGAGACCCAGTACTTC.

The V call is TRBV7-9, the J call TRBJ1-2; D is unclear. The CDR3 has 17 amino acids. V was shortened by 5 bases and J by 7 bases, with 26 bases between the two germline ends. The germline V gene has CDR1 SEHNR and CDR2 FQNEAQ (reference sequence). CDR3 amino acids: CASSLGQGGPSYIGYTF. CDR3 in DNA: TGTGCCAGCAGCCTAGGCCAAGGCGGACCTTCTTATATTGGCTACACCTTC.

This clonotype was counted many times. The genes are TRBV20-1 and TRBJ1-2; no clear D. This CDR3 is built from 13 residues. Germline V gene data show CDR1 as DFQATT and CDR2 as SNEGSKA (reference sequence). V was cut by 6 bases and J by 8 bases, with 19 bases left in between. CDR3 sequence reads: CSASTSGRTGYTF. The CDR3, as DNA: TGCAGTGCCTCCACATCGGGGAGGACGGGCTACACCTTC.

This clonotype was seen a handful of times. The CDR3 spells CASTQDNSGNTIYF. CDR3 DNA sequence: TGTGCCAGCACTCAAGACAACTCTGGAAACACCATATATTTT. The V and J genes are TRBV6-1 and TRBJ1-3; D remains ambiguous. CDR3 length: 14 amino acids. Germline V gives CDR1 MNHNS, CDR2 SASEGT. The germline V and J ends were trimmed by 7 bases and 0 bases, with 10 bases remaining between them.

This clonotype was detected only a few times. The J gene is TRBJ1-5, the V gene TRBV2; D possibly corresponds to TRBD1 (6 bases). The CDR3 sequence is 13 residues long. The V gene lost 3 bases and the J gene lost 8 bases, with 11 bases spanning the gap. The germline V gene has CDR1 SNHLY and CDR2 FYNNEI. The CDR3 coding sequence is TGTGCCAGCAGTGAGACCTACAGGGAGCCCCAGCATTTT. Its protein product is CASSETYREPQHF.

In nucleotides, the CDR3 is TGTGCCAGCAGCACGCGGGAGATCCCCTACAATGAGCAGTTCTTC. Translation gives CASSTREIPYNEQFF. The gene calls are TRBV9 and TRBJ2-1; 7 positions match TRBD2. CDR3 size: 15 residues. Trimming removed 4 bases from V and 2 bases from J; junction bases left unmatched: 6. In germline, CDR1 is SGDLS, CDR2 YYNGEE. The variable domain in full, completed from reference TRBV9 and TRBJ2-1, reads DSGVTQTPKHLITATGQRVTLRCSPRSGDLSVYWYQQSLDQGLQFLIQYYNGEERAKGNILERFSAQQFPDLHSELNLSSLELGDSALYFCASSTREIPYNEQFFGPGTRLTVL.

This clonotype has only a few counts. V and J are TRBV7-9 and TRBJ1-3; 7 positions agree with TRBD1. Trimming removed 11 bases from V and 1 base from J; junction bases left unmatched: 5. Germline values: CDR1 SEHNR, CDR2 FQNEAQ (reference sequence). CDR3 length: 13 amino acids. This CDR3 reads CAVRRGSGNTIYF. The CDR3 DNA sequence: TGTGCCGTACGCAGGGGGTCTGGAAACACCATATATTTT.

Ten or more counts support this clonotype. The chain carries TRBV20-1 and TRBJ2-7; 10 bases align to TRBD2. The CDR3 extends over 15 amino acids. V shed 3 bases and J 0 bases; nucleotides not matched to a gene: 5. CDR1 and CDR2 from the germline V gene are DFQATT and SNEGSKA (reference sequence). The CDR3 nucleotides are TGCAGTGCTAGGTCGGGACTAGCGAGCTCCTACGAGCAGTACTTC. This sequence encodes CSARSGLASSYEQYF.

The chain employs TRBV28 and TRBJ2-1; D may correspond to TRBD1 or TRBD2 (5 bases each). Trimming removed 3 bases at V and 5 bases at J, with 14 bases between. CDR3 length: 15 residues. Per the germline V gene, CDR1 is MDHEN and CDR2 is SYDVKM. DNA for the CDR3: TGTGCCAGCAGTTTGGGGGTTAGGGGTGACAATGAGCAGTTCTTC. Translating gives CASSLGVRGDNEQFF. The complete variable domain, with remaining parts taken from reference TRBV28 and TRBJ2-1, reads DVKVTQSSRYLVKRTGEKVFLECVQDMDHENMFWYRQDPGLGLRLIYFSYDVKMKEKGDIPEGYSVSREKKERFSLILESASTNQTSMYLCASSLGVRGDNEQFFGPGTRLTVL.